The 6 T cell receptor beta chains reported below all come from one sample, sequenced in a study of cytomegalovirus exposure and HLA in healthy donors. Use of 60 Vbeta and 13 Jbeta primers characterized the PCR. Measured with immunoSEQ multiplex PCR; TCRdb has only the in-frame clones, and not every one. The table shows 150,000 to 200,000 clones, with around 84% occurring only once. Input material: PBMCs. Receptors originate from a young man in good health and CMV-seropositive.

The chain has TRBV12-5 and TRBJ2-2; a possible D gene is TRBD2 (5 bases). V dropped 7 bases and J dropped 3 bases, with 21 bases sitting between them. The CDR3 totals 17 residues. Germline lookup yields CDR1 LGHNT and CDR2 FRNRAP. The CDR3 protein is CASAPPRSVGDTGELFF. For the CDR3, the DNA is TGTGCTAGTGCCCCACCCCGTTCGGTCGGGGACACCGGGGAGCTGTTTTTT.

V gene TRBV2 combines with J gene TRBJ1-4; D gene unclear. The CDR3 length is 14 residues. Germline V lookup: CDR1 SNHLY, CDR2 FYNNEI. Trimming stripped 1 base from V and 4 bases from J, with 7 bases between. CDR3 amino acids: CASSEGPFNEKLFF. The CDR3 DNA sequence: TGTGCCAGCAGTGAAGGGCCGTTTAATGAAAAACTGTTTTTT.

The J gene is TRBJ2-5, the V gene TRBV7-6, with TRBD2 identical over 12 bases. Germline V gene lookup returns CDR1 SGHVS and CDR2 FNYEAQ. The ends lost 1 base at V and 2 bases at J; junction bases unmatched: 2. CDR3 length equals 16 residues. The CDR3 nucleotides read TGTGCCAGCAGCTTAGGGACTAGCGGGATACAAGAGACCCAGTACTTC. It is translated as CASSLGTSGIQETQYF. Together with reference TRBV7-6 and TRBJ2-5, the CDR3 gives the full variable domain: GAGVSQSPRYKVTKRGQDVALRCDPISGHVSLYWYRQALGQGPEFLTYFNYEAQQDKSGLPNDRFSAERPEGSISTLTIQRTEQRDSAMYRCASSLGTSGIQETQYFGPGTRLLVL.

The V gene is TRBV2, the J gene TRBJ2-3; 9 nucleotides align to TRBD1. This CDR3 contains 14 residues. Germline V lookup: CDR1 SNHLY, CDR2 FYNNEI. V trimming: 6 bases; J trimming: 1 base; junction bases outside the gene matches: 2. CDR3 DNA sequence: TGTGCCAGCAGGACAGGGGGTGGCACAGATACGCAGTATTTT. Translation: CASRTGGGTDTQYF.

This chain links TRBV6-6 with TRBJ2-5; no reliable D call. Germline loops: CDR1 MNHNY, CDR2 SVGAGI (reference sequence). V was shortened by 7 bases and J by 3 bases, with 9 bases between the two germline ends. The CDR3 is 12 residues long. This CDR3 reads CASKQAEETQYF. CDR3 sequence (DNA): TGTGCCAGCAAGCAGGCAGAAGAGACCCAGTACTTC.

CDR3 bases: TGTGCCACCAGCAGAGGAATTGAGAGCAATCAGCCCCAGCATTTT. Its protein is CATSRGIESNQPQHF. V gene TRBV15 combines with J gene TRBJ1-5, with D unresolved. V dropped 1 base and J dropped 1 base, with 8 bases sitting between them. The CDR3 contains 15 residues. Germline V gives CDR1 LNHNV, CDR2 YYDKDF (reference sequence).